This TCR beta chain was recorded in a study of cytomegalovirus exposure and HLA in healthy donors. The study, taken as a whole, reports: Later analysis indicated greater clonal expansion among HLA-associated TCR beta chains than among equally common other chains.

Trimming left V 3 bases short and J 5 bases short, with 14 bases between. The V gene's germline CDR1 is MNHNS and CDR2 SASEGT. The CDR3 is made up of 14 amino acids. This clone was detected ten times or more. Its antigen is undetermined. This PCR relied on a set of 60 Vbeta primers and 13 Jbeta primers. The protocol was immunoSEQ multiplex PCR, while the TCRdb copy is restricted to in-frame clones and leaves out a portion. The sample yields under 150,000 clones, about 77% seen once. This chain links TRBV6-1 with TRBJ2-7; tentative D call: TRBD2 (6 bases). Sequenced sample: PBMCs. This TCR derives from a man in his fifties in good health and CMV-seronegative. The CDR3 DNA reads TGTGCCAGCAGTGATGCGGGACTCACCAACGAGCAGTACTTC. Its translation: CASSDAGLTNEQYF.